The T cell receptor beta chain under discussion was sequenced for a study of monozygotic twins with inflammatory bowel disease. Following a re-call of the 5' RACE reads, TCRdb has one entry per CDR3 protein and lacks DNA. Its listing shows under 350,000 distinct CDR3 sequences. The germline V gene encodes CDR1 MNHEY and CDR2 SMNVEV (reference sequence). The CDR3 totals 13 residues. The chain carries TRBV27 and TRBJ2-7; TCRdb lists TRBD2, though no DNA is available to test this call. Source material: blood. The receptor was isolated from a human donor with ulcerative colitis or Crohn's disease, or a healthy co-twin of an affected twin (not recorded which). The CDR3 here is CASREAGYYEQYF.